This record covers a single TCR beta chain. This clone was observed at least ten times. The target of this receptor is not known. No much larger clonotype is one base removed from it; base qualities were not supplied. Other DNA sequences from this sample encode an identical CDR3 as well. Another Seattle source contributed samples from volunteer blood donors who had recovered from COVID-19. Collaborating institutions collected whole blood in K2EDTA tubes following their own protocols. For TCRbeta analysis, collaborator samples were shipped as frozen whole blood, as isolated PBMCs, or as DNA extracted from either sample type. Measured from the cysteine to the phenylalanine, the CDR3 is 14 residues long. The read is trimmed to its CDR3 DNA, 42 bases read in frame from base 1. Reading the germline V gene gives CDR1 MNHEY and CDR2 SVGAGI. The junction shows trimming of 6 bases on V and 6 bases on J, and the gene matches do not reach 6 bases of it.

The record originates from a study of blood T cell repertoires in COVID-19 (dated by TCRdb to the early 2020s). The study in broad terms: Samples covering the acute and convalescent phases of COVID-19 were provided by collaborators in the United States, Italy and Spain. The material from the prospective study consisted of cDNA or gDNA derived from T cells, B-cell-depleted T cells, or PBMCs. Subjects who had been exposed to COVID-19, were actively infected with it, or had recovered from it provided the deeply sampled blood TCRbeta repertoires that made up the dataset. The repertoires were made available in a free public database intended to serve as a resource for research on the immune response to SARS-CoV-2. Samples were obtained from the ongoing ImmuneRACE study (first 160 participants) and from 950 to 1,500 subjects provided by 6 global collaborators. Sample metadata almost always included a de-identified subject ID, COVID-19 status, age in years and sex. Where available, HLA class I and class II types were taken from metadata supplied by the sample provider and were not determined by assay-based typing. Paper-wide results and their limitations: Clinical and demographic metadata were provided uncurated, with the amount varying by source and participant.

The immunoSEQ Assay, a bias-controlled multiplex PCR, was used to amplify TCRbeta CDR3 regions from genomic DNA. Per the original workflow: The number of nucleated cells in each sample was estimated from the amplification of reference gene primers within the assay. Sequence reads were collapsed and filtered to measure the absolute abundance of every unique TCRbeta CDR3 rearrangement. For each sample, productive Simpson clonality was calculated as the square root of Simpson's diversity index over productive rearrangements. The clones in this table, taken by TCRdb from immuneACCESS, are in-frame only. Not every clone is retained; where verified, under half of the shortfall comes from an unresolved V gene, and the cause of the rest is unknown. The V and J calls and the clone size are those of that table, but D and trimming were determined from the DNA. This sample lists just over 250,000 clones; around 86% were detected once. The top ten hold approximately 9.8% of the sample.

Sequenced sample: peripheral blood. This clonotype was sampled from a man in his forties or fifties who had recovered from COVID-19. This sequence uses TRBV6-5 and TRBJ2-1; TRBD1 fits 9 bases in the junction. The DNA sequence reads TGTGCCAGCAGAACCGGGACAGGGACCAATGAGCAGTTCTTC. This gives the protein CASRTGTGTNEQFF.